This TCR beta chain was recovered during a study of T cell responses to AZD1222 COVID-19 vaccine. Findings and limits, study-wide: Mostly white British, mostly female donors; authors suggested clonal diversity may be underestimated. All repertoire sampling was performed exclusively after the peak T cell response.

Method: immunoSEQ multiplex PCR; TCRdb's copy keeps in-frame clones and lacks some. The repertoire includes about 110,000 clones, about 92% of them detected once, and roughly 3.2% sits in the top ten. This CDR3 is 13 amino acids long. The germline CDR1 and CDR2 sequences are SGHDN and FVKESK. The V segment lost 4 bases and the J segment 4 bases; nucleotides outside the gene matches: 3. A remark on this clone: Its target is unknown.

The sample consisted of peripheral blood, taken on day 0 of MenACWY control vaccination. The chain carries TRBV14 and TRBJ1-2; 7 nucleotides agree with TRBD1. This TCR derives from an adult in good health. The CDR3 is CASSLTGSYGYTF. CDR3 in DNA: TGTGCCAGCAGCCTGACAGGGAGCTATGGCTACACCTTC.